This T cell receptor (beta chain) came from a study of human T cells and chemical hapten exposure. Study conclusions and caveats: Each of the donors had alopecia, so their immune responses may not resemble those of healthy people. No change in TCRs above 1 in 1000 frequency was produced by DPC sensitization.

As for time point: pre-sensitization, week 0. Treatment defined: therapeutic diphenylcyclopropenone sensitization with weekly scalp DPC. Blood draws came before every patch-test application. Authors' processing steps: Per-sample TCR counts ranged from 23,224 to 690,600, median roughly 96,000. TCRdb independently ran MiXCR on the RACE reads; one entry per CDR3 protein. The V and J calls were not made by the authors but by TCRdb's processing. Of approximately 100,000 distinct CDR3 sequences in the sample, 10% to 15% were seen once. This clonotype was recorded a few times. Its target is not known. Germline V gene sequence: CDR1 LGHNA, CDR2 YSLEER. Trimming took 0 bases from V and 7 from J, leaving 20 bases between them. CDR3 size: 17 residues.

The source was whole blood, collected in connection with sensitization to the hapten diphenylcyclopropenone (DPC). The source of this sequence is a woman between 50 and 59 years old with alopecia areata. Some clones in this sample may be carry-over from other donors' samples. The rearrangement joins TRBV4-3 to TRBJ2-3; D remains unclear. DNA for the CDR3: TGCGCCAGCAGCCAAGAGGGGTCAGGCGACGTTTGGAATACGCAGTATTTT. This encodes CASSQEGSGDVWNTQYF.